This T cell receptor beta chain was sequenced during a study of siplizumab effects on memory and regulatory T cells. The germline V gene has CDR1 LNHDA and CDR2 SQIVND (reference sequence). This CDR3 has 15 amino acids. V dropped 8 bases and J dropped 1; count of bases not matched to a gene: 10. Clones were read by immunoSEQ multiplex PCR, and TCRdb kept only the in-frame ones, dropping some. The data show 45,000 to 60,000 clones, with more than 75% seen just once and 0.3% to 0.35% held by the top ten. V and J are TRBV19 and TRBJ1-1, with TRBD1 identical over 7 bases. Material for sequencing was naive CD8+ T cells sorted from blood. The sequence was obtained from a human donor in good health. CDR3 nucleotide sequence: TGTGCCAGTGAGTCAGGGGGTACGGGGAACACTGAAGCTTTCTTT. As protein: CASESGGTGNTEAFF.